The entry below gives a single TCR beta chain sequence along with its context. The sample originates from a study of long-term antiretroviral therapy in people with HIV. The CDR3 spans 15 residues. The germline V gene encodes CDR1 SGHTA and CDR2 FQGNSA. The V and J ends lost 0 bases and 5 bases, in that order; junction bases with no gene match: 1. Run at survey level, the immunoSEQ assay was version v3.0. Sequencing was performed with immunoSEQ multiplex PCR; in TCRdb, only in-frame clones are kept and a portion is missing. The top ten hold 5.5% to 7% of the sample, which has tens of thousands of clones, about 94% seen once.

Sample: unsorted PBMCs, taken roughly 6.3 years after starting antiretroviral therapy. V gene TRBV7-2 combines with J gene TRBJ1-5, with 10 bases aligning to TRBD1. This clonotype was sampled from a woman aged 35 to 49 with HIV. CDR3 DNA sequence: TGTGCCAGCAGCTTAGCGGACAGGGGGGATCAGCCCCAGCATTTT. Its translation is CASSLADRGDQPQHF.